The count of the clone carrying this T cell receptor (beta chain) is one. The data were obtained in a study of blood T cell repertoires in COVID-19. Overall study: Samples of COVID-19 (acute and convalescent) were obtained from the United States, Italy and Spain.

Participant-given clinical history determined each cohort assignment. Among Cohort 3 donors, those recovered had two negative PCRs, clearance, or symptom resolution. Germline CDR1 reads SNHLY; CDR2 reads FYNNEI. The CDR3 consists of 15 residues. The ends were cut back, 4 bases at V and 2 bases at J, with 12 bases in the middle. Authors' methods: Reference gene primers were amplified, and this amplification served to estimate nucleated cell counts. Only in-frame clones appear in the TCRdb table, and some are missing; sequencing was by immunoSEQ multiplex PCR. V, J and clone size are taken as reported in that table, and D and trimming were inferred from the DNA itself. The table includes 300,000 or so clones, over 75% detected once.

Sequences were obtained from PBMCs or T cells enriched from blood (not recorded which). The chain carries TRBV2 and TRBJ2-1, with TRBD2 as a possible D gene (7 bases). This receptor was obtained from a woman aged 25 to 45 who had recovered from COVID-19. The CDR3 here is CASSARGGAYNEQFF. CDR3 bases: TGTGCCAGCAGTGCCAGAGGGGGGGCCTACAATGAGCAGTTCTTC.